The source of this T cell receptor (beta chain) is a study of CD8 T cells in Susac syndrome. The CDR3 extends over 17 amino acids. V trimming: 5 bases; J trimming: 3 bases; junction bases outside the gene matches: 14. In germline, CDR1 is DFQATT, CDR2 SNEGSKA (reference sequence). TCR beta sequencing covered blood CD8+ and CD4+ T cells. TEMRA cells underwent FACS enrichment and CD8+ and CD4+ T cells underwent negative isolation. After extraction with the RNeasy kit, 0.5 to 1 ug of the RNA was reverse transcribed using random hexamers. An immunoSEQ multiplex PCR generated amplified TCR beta CDR3 products spanning 54 Vbeta and 13 Jbeta. Each CDR3 protein is one row after TCRdb ran MiXCR on the immunoSEQ multiplex PCR reads. In the table there are more than 100,000 distinct CDR3 sequences, roughly 76% of which are singletons.

Sequences were obtained from CD8+ T cells from PBMCs. The chain is built from TRBV20-1 and TRBJ2-1, with TRBD2 matching 9 bases. The TCR originated in a human donor with multiple sclerosis. CDR3 in amino acids: CSAAASGGSYYYNEQFF. For the CDR3, the DNA is TGCAGTGCTGCCGCGAGCGGGGGGTCCTACTACTACAATGAGCAGTTCTTC.